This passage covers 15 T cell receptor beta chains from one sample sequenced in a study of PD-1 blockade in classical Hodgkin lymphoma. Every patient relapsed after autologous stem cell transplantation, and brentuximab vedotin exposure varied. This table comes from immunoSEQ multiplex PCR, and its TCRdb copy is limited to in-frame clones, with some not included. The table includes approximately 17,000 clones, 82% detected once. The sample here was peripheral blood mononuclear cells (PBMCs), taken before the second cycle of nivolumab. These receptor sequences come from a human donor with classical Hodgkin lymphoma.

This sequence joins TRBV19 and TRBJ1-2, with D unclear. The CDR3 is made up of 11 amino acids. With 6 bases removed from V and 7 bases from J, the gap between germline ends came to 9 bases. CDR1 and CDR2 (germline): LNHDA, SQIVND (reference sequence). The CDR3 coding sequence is TGTGCCAGTAGGTGGGCCGGTGGCTACACCTTC. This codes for CASRWAGGYTF.

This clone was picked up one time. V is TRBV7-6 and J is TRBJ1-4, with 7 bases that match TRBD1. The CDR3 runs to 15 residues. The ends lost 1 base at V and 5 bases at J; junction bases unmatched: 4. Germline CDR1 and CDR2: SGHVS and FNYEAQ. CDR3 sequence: CASSLEQGFNEKLFF. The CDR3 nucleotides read TGTGCCAGCAGCTTAGAACAGGGGTTCAATGAAAAACTGTTTTTT.

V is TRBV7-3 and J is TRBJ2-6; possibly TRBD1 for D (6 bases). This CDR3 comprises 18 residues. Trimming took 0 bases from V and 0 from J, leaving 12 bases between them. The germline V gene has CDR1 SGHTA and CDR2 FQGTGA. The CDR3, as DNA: TGTGCCAGCAGCTTAACGGGGGCAGCCCTCTCTGGGGCCAACGTCCTGACTTTC. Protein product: CASSLTGAALSGANVLTF.

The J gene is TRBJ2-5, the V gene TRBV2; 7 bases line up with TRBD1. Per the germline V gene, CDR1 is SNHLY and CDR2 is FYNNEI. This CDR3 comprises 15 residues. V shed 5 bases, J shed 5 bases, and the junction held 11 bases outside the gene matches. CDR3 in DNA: TGTGCCAGCAGTACTCGGACAGGAACCCGGGAGACCCAGTACTTC. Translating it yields CASSTRTGTRETQYF.

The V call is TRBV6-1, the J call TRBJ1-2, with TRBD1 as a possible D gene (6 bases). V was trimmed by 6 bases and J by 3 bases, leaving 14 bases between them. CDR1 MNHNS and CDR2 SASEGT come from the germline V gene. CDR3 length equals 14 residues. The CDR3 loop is CASRWGQSHYGYTF. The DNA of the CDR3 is TGTGCCAGCAGATGGGGGCAGAGTCACTATGGCTACACCTTC.

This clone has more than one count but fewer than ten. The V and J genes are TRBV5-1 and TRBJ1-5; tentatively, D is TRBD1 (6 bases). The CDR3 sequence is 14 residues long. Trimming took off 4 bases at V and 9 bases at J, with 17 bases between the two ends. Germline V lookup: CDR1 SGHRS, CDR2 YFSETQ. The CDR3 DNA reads TGCGCCAGCAGCCCGGGGAGCGGGGGCCGGCCCCAGCATTTT. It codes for CASSPGSGGRPQHF. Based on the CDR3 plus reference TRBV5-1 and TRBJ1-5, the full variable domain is KAGVTQTPRYLIKTRGQQVTLSCSPISGHRSVSWYQQTPGQGLQFLFEYFSETQRNKGNFPGRFSGRQFSNSRSEMNVSTLELGDSALYLCASSPGSGGRPQHFGDGTRLSIL.

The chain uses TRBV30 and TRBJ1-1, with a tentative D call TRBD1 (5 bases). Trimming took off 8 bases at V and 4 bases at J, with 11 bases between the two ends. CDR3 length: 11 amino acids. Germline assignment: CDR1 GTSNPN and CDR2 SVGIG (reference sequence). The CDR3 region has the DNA TGTGCCCGAGTGGGGGGCACTGAAGCTTTCTTT. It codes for CARVGGTEAFF.

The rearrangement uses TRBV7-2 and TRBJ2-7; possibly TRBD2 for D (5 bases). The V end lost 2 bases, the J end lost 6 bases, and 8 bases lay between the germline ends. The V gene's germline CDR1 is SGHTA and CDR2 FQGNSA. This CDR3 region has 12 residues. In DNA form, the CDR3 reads TGTGCCAGCAGCTTATTAGGGAGCGAGCAGTACTTC. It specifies CASSLLGSEQYF.

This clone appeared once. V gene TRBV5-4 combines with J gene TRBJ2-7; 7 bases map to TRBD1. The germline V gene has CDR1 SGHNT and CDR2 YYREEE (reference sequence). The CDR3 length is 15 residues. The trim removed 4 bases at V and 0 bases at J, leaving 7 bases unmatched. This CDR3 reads CASSPGQHSSYEQYF. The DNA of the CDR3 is TGTGCCAGCAGCCCGGGACAGCACAGCTCCTACGAGCAGTACTTC.

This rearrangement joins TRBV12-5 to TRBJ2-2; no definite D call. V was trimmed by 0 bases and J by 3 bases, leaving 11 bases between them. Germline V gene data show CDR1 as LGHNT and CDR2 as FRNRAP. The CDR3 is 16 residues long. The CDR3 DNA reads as TGTGCTAGTGGTTTGGTCTCCGGGTTTGACACCGGGGAGCTGTTTTTT. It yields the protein CASGLVSGFDTGELFF. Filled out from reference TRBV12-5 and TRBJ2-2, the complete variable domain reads DARVTQTPRHKVTEMGQEVTMRCQPILGHNTVFWYRQTMMQGLELLAYFRNRAPLDDSGMPKDRFSAEMPDATLATLKIQPSEPRDSAVYFCASGLVSGFDTGELFFGEGSRLTVL.

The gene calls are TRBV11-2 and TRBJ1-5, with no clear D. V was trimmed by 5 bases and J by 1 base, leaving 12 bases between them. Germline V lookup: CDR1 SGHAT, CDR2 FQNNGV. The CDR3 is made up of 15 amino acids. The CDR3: CASSETPHSNQPQHF. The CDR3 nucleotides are TGTGCCAGCAGCGAAACGCCCCACAGCAATCAGCCCCAGCATTTT.

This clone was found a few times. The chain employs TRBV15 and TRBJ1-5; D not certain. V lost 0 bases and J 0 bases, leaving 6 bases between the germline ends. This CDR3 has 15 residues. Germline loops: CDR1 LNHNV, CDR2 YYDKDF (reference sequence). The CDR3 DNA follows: TGTGCCACCAGCAGAGACAGTCCTAGCAATCAGCCCCAGCATTTT. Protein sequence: CATSRDSPSNQPQHF.

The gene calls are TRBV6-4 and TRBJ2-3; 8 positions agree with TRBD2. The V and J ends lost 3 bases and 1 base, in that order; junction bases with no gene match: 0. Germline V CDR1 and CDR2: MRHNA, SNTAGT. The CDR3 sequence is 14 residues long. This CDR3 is CASSERGGTDTQYF. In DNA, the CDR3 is TGTGCCAGCAGTGAGCGGGGGGGCACAGATACGCAGTATTTT.

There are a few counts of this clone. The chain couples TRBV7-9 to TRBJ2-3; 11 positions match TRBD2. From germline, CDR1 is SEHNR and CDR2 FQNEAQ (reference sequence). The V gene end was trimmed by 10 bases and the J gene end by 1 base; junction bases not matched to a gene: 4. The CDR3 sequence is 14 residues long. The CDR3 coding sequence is TGTGCCACCAAGACTAGCGGGGGCACAGATACGCAGTATTTT. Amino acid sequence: CATKTSGGTDTQYF.

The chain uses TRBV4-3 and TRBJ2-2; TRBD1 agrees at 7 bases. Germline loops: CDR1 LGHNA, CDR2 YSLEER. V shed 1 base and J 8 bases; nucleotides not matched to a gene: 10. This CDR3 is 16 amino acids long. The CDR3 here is CASSQAPQGIGGELFF. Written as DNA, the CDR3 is TGCGCCAGCAGCCAAGCTCCACAGGGGATCGGGGGGGAGCTGTTTTTT.